One sample yielded the 5 T cell receptor beta chains listed below, sequenced in a study of spatial heterogeneity in lung cancer. One entry per CDR3 protein, called by TCRdb with MiXCR from the 5' RACE reads. Found here are 85,000 to 100,000 distinct CDR3 sequences, 12% of them singletons; the top ten hold 35% to 45%. Documented time point: sample taken at primary tumor resection. Whole RNA came from tumor, nontumor lung or frozen PBMC and was sequenced without being sorted. The sample was PBMCs, taken at surgery. The source of these receptors is a male donor with early-stage non-small cell lung cancer.

The rearrangement uses TRBV20-1 and TRBJ1-5; tentatively, D is TRBD1 (5 bases). Trimming removed 1 base at V and 6 bases at J, with 19 bases between. CDR1 and CDR2 (germline): DFQATT, SNEGSKA (reference sequence). The length of the CDR3 is 16 residues. CDR3 coding DNA: TGCAGTGCTAGAGTAGGAGGGGAAGTCTGGGGTCAGCCCCAGCATTTT. This codes for CSARVGGEVWGQPQHF.

There are a few counts of this clonotype. The CDR3 DNA follows: TGTGCCAGCAGCTTCCAGGGGTCCTACAATGAGCAGTTCTTC. Its translation: CASSFQGSYNEQFF. The J gene is TRBJ2-1, the V gene TRBV7-9, with D maybe TRBD1 (6 bases). Germline V lookup: CDR1 SEHNR, CDR2 FQNEAQ (reference sequence). The CDR3 extends over 14 amino acids. The V end was cut by 3 bases, the J end by 1 base, with 7 bases between.

This chain joins TRBV11-1 and TRBJ2-4; 9 bases agree with TRBD1. The V gene's germline CDR1 is SGHAT and CDR2 FQDESV (reference sequence). The ends lost 4 bases at V and 8 bases at J; junction bases unmatched: 6. CDR3 length equals 14 residues. CDR3 coding DNA: TGTGCCAGCAGCTCCGGGACAGGGCGGGACATTCAGTACTTC. Amino acids: CASSSGTGRDIQYF.

V gene TRBV9 combines with J gene TRBJ1-5; D gene uncertain. Germline assignment: CDR1 SGDLS and CDR2 YYNGEE. CDR3 length: 14 amino acids. Trimming left V 2 bases short and J 0 bases short, with 6 bases between. CDR3 region: CASSVGNSNQPQHF. In DNA, the CDR3 is TGTGCCAGCAGCGTCGGGAATAGCAATCAGCCCCAGCATTTT.

This clonotype turned up a few times. The chain recombines TRBV3-1 with TRBJ2-3; D not certain. CDR3 length: 11 amino acids. CDR1 LGHDT and CDR2 YNNKEL come from the germline V gene (reference sequence). Trimming removed 3 bases at V and 4 bases at J, with 2 bases between. CDR3 sequence (DNA): TGTGCCAGCAGCCAGGCAGATACGCAGTATTTT. Its protein is CASSQADTQYF.